This is a list of T cell receptor beta chains from one sample in a study of early T cells in non-severe SARS-CoV-2 infection. One entry per CDR3 protein results from TCRdb running MiXCR on the 5' RACE reads. Of some 54,000 distinct CDR3 sequences in the sample, roughly 9.7% are singletons; the top ten hold approximately 9%. Material: whole blood. These receptors were obtained from an adult who was a healthcare worker with PCR-confirmed SARS-CoV-2 infection or an uninfected control (not recorded which). The CDR3 runs from the conserved cysteine through the conserved F or W. D genes are given only for firm matches. The size entry is marked missing in some rows and otherwise reads once, few, many or a size class.

j_gene	d_gene	v_gene	abundance	CDR3nt	CDR3aa
TRBJ2-1	-	TRBV11-2	-	TGTGCCAGCAGCTTAGTACAGACGAGCTCCTACAATGAGCAGTTCTTC	CASSLVQTSSYNEQFF
TRBJ2-5	-	TRBV6-2/TRBV6-3	many	TGTGCCAGCAGTTACTCGAGGGGAGAAGAGACCCAGTACTTC	CASSYSRGEETQYF
TRBJ2-3	-	TRBV4-3	many	TGCGCCAGCAGCCAGCACACTTTAGCGGATCCTAGCACAGATACGCAGTATTTT	CASSQHTLADPSTDTQYF
TRBJ2-5	-	TRBV29-1	many	TGCAGCGTTGAAACGAGCCGGAGGGCGACCCAGTACTTC	CSVETSRRATQYF
TRBJ2-7	TRBD1	TRBV5-1	-	TGCGCCAGCAGCTACGGACAGGGGGACAGAGATTGGGAGCAGTACTTC	CASSYGQGDRDWEQYF
TRBJ2-7	-	TRBV29-1	-	TGCAGCGTCCGGACGGACAGACCCTACGAGCAGTACTTC	CSVRTDRPYEQYF
TRBJ1-1	TRBD1	TRBV12-3/TRBV12-4	-	TGTGCCAGCAGTTTGAATCGAGGGACAGCGAACACTGAAGCTTTCTTT	CASSLNRGTANTEAFF
TRBJ2-1	TRBD2	TRBV12-3/TRBV12-4	many	TGTGCCAGCAGTCCTCAACTAGCGGGAGGAGTCAGACAACAATACAATGAGCAGTTCTTC	CASSPQLAGGVRQQYNEQFF
TRBJ1-1	-	TRBV7-3	many	TGTGCCAGCAGCTTCAAGCTGAACACTGAAGCTTTCTTT	CASSFKLNTEAFF
TRBJ2-1	-	TRBV5-4	-	TGTGCCAGCAGCTCGAGCTACGAGGCTGGGCAGTTCTTC	CASSSSYEAGQFF
TRBJ2-1	TRBD2	TRBV7-3	few	TGTGCCAGCAGCTTAACCCGGCTAGCGGGAAATGAGCAGTTCTTC	CASSLTRLAGNEQFF
TRBJ2-5	-	TRBV10-3	-	TGTGCCATCAGTGATGTCCGTGGGGCTGGAGAGACCCAGTACTTC	CAISDVRGAGETQYF
TRBJ1-1	-	TRBV3-1	many	TGTGCCAGCAGCCCCGATGGGGGGGTCGACATGAACACTGAAGCTTTCTTT	CASSPDGGVDMNTEAFF
TRBJ1-5	TRBD1	TRBV3-1	many	TGTGCCAGCAGCCAAGCGGCCACAGGGGGCAATCAGCCCCAGCATTTT	CASSQAATGGNQPQHF
TRBJ2-3	-	TRBV2	many	TGTGCCAGCAGAGAGCTTATGAGCACAGATACGCAGTATTTT	CASRELMSTDTQYF
TRBJ2-7	-	TRBV10-3	-	TGTGCCATCAGTGGAGTATCGGGGTTTTCCTACGAGCAGTACTTC	CAISGVSGFSYEQYF
TRBJ2-7	-	TRBV6-6	-	TGTGCCAGCAGTTACGGGTCCGTATACTACGAGCAGTACTTC	CASSYGSVYYEQYF
TRBJ2-1	-	TRBV20-1	many	TGCAGTGCCCGGCCCCTAGCGAGATCCTACAATGAGCAGTTCTTC	CSARPLARSYNEQFF
TRBJ2-7	-	TRBV4-2	many	TGTGCCAGCAGCCCCGGCGCGGGGAGCCTGACCTACGAGCAGTACTTC	CASSPGAGSLTYEQYF
TRBJ2-5	-	TRBV12-3/TRBV12-4	many	TGTGCCAGCAGCCTGCGGGGGCAGGCGAAAGGGACCCAGTACTTC	CASSLRGQAKGTQYF
TRBJ2-7	-	TRBV7-9	many	TGTGCCAGCACCCTTGGGTCCTACGAGCAGTACTTC	CASTLGSYEQYF
TRBJ2-1	TRBD2	TRBV6-4	few	TGTGCCAGCAGTGACTTAAGCGGGAGAGGCTACAATGAGCAGTTCTTC	CASSDLSGRGYNEQFF
TRBJ2-3	-	TRBV7-2	many	TGTGCCAGCAGCTTCGGCCCGTCTCCAGATACGCAGTATTTT	CASSFGPSPDTQYF
TRBJ2-2	TRBD2	TRBV11-2	many	TGTGCCAGCAGCTTGTGGTCCCTAGCGGGAGTTTACGCGAACACCGGGGAGCTGTTTTTT	CASSLWSLAGVYANTGELFF
TRBJ1-3	-	TRBV20-1	-	TGCAGTGCTAGGAGGGGGGACCGGTCCTCTGGAAACACCATATATTTT	CSARRGDRSSGNTIYF
TRBJ2-7	-	TRBV7-9	many	TGTGCCAGCAGCCCAGGATACTACGAGCAGTACTTC	CASSPGYYEQYF
TRBJ1-2	-	TRBV12-3/TRBV12-4	many	TGTGCCAGCAGCCAAGGGGCTACAGGGAACTATGGCTACACCTTC	CASSQGATGNYGYTF
TRBJ2-1	-	TRBV2	few	TGTGCCAGCAGTGTAGCTAGCAATGAGCAGTTCTTC	CASSVASNEQFF
TRBJ2-7	TRBD1	TRBV2	few	TGTGCCAGCAGCTGGGACAGGACAGGCGAGCAGTACTTC	CASSWDRTGEQYF
TRBJ2-3	-	TRBV20-1	-	TGCAGTGCTAGAGACTCCTCTTTCCTGGGGCAGTATTTT	CSARDSSFLGQYF
TRBJ2-3	-	TRBV7-9	few	TGTGCCAGCAGCTTACTACCCACAGATACGCAGTATTTT	CASSLLPTDTQYF
TRBJ2-1	-	TRBV3-1	many	TGTGCCAGCAGCCGCGAGGCGGGTCGGGATGAGCAGTTCTTC	CASSREAGRDEQFF
TRBJ2-4	TRBD2	TRBV5-4	many	TGTGCCAGCAGCTCTCTAGCGGGAGACGCGAAAAACATTCAGTACTTC	CASSSLAGDAKNIQYF
TRBJ2-7	TRBD1	TRBV2	-	TGTGCCAGCAGCGACAGGGGCAACGAGCAGTACTTC	CASSDRGNEQYF
TRBJ2-3	-	TRBV27	many	TGTGCCAGCAGTTTAAGCCACTCCGCCACAGATACGCAGTATTTT	CASSLSHSATDTQYF
TRBJ1-2	TRBD1	TRBV2	many	TGTGCCAGTTCACAGGGGGCGCGTGGCTACACCTTC	CASSQGARGYTF
TRBJ1-3	TRBD1	TRBV10-3	few	TGTGCCATCAGACAGGGGGGAACTGGAAACACCATATATTTT	CAIRQGGTGNTIYF